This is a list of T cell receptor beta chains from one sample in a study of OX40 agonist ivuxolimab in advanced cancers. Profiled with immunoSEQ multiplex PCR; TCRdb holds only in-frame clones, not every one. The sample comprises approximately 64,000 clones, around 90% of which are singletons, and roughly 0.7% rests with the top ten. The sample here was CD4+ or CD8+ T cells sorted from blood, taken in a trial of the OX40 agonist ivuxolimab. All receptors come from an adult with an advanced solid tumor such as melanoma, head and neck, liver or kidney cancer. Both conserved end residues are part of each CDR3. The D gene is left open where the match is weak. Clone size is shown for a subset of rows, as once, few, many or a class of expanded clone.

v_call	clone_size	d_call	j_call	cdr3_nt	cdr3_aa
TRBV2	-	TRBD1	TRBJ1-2	TGTGCCAGCACCTCCGAGGGGGCAGGAGGGAGCTACACCTTC	CASTSEGAGGSYTF
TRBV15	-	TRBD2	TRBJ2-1	TGTGCCACCAGCAGAGGAGGAGCGGGAGGGCCGAAAGGATACAATGAGCAGTTCTTC	CATSRGGAGGPKGYNEQFF
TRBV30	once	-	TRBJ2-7	TGTGCCTGGAGCGCCGGGACAAACGAGCAGTACTTC	CAWSAGTNEQYF
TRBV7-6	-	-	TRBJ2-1	TGTGCCAGCAGCTTAATGGCGCTCTCCTACAATGAGCAGTTCTTC	CASSLMALSYNEQFF
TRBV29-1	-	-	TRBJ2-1	TGCAGCGTTTTACTAGCCCTTTCCTACAATGAGCAGTTCTTC	CSVLLALSYNEQFF
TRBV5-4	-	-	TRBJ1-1	TGTGCCAGCAGCGACCGGGACCTGGGGGCTTTCTTT	CASSDRDLGAFF
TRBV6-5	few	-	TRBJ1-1	TGTGCCAGCAGACAGGGACGGACAGAAGCTTTCTTT	CASRQGRTEAFF
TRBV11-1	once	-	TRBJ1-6	TGTGCCAGCAGCTTGGACGTCTATAATTCACCCCTCCACTTT	CASSLDVYNSPLHF
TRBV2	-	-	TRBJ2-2	TGTGCCAGCAATCCACGAACGAACACCGGGGAGCTGTTTTTT	CASNPRTNTGELFF
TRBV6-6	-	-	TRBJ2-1	TGTGCCAGCAGTTACGGGACACCCGCTGAGCAGTTCTTC	CASSYGTPAEQFF
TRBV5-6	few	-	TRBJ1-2	TGTGCCAGCAGTTTGTGGGCCCGCTATGGCTACACCTTC	CASSLWARYGYTF
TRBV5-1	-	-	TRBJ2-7	TGCGCCAGCAGCTTGGATGGGGCGGCGACCTACGAGCAGTACTTC	CASSLDGAATYEQYF
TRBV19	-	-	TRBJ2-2	TGTGCCTCAGAGGGCTTTAGAGCCGGGGAGCTGTTTTTT	CASEGFRAGELFF
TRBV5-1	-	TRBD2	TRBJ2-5	TGCGCCAGCAGCGATAGCGGGAGACGGGAGACCCAGTACTTC	CASSDSGRRETQYF
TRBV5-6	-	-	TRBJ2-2	TGTGCCAGCAGTGTAGGGAGGACCGGGGAGCTGTTTTTT	CASSVGRTGELFF
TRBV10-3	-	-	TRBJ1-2	TGTGCCATCACCCCCGGGAAAAACCCCTGGGACTATGGCTACACCTTC	CAITPGKNPWDYGYTF
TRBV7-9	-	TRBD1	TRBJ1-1	TGTGCCAGCAGCCAAGGGACAGGCAACACTGAAGCTTTCTTT	CASSQGTGNTEAFF
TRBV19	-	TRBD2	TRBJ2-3	TGTGCCAGTAGTATTGGTGCGGGAGGGTTTACAGATACGCAGTATTTT	CASSIGAGGFTDTQYF